The clone carrying this TCR beta chain was detected a few times. As yet, its antigen is unknown. Amplification of TCR beta CDR3 regions was performed using RNA transcripts as template. A set of HTBI primers served as the primers for a first-round RT-PCR of the TCR CDR3. One entry per CDR3 protein results from TCRdb running MiXCR on the multiplex PCR reads. The sample holds over 700,000 distinct CDR3 sequences, 38% seen once. This entry comes from a study of T cells in Graves' hyperthyroidism and ophthalmopathy. Deletions cut 6 bases from V and 13 bases from J, with 22 bases between. CDR1 MNHEY and CDR2 SVGAGI come from the germline V gene. The CDR3 extends over 15 amino acids. Regarding the study as a whole: A model built on 13 V-J features separated ophthalmopathy from stable hyperthyroidism.

The V gene is TRBV6-5, the J gene TRBJ1-6; a possible D gene is TRBD1 (5 bases). Material for sequencing was blood. The source is a man between 18 and 35 years old with Graves' hyperthyroidism. CDR3 region: CASSETEYPIPPLHF. CDR3 DNA: TGTGCCAGCAGCGAGACAGAGTACCCTATTCCCCCCCTCCACTTT.